This TCR beta chain emerged from a study of shared clonotypes between healthy human individuals. At the level of the study: Researchers drew samples from a couple of women and a few men aged 18 to 49.

Donors comprised healthy HIV-negative adults lacking recent acute infections or vaccinations. The authors split each subset's genomic DNA evenly across several immunoSEQ plates. This table comes from immunoSEQ multiplex PCR, and its TCRdb copy is limited to in-frame clones, with some not included. The data show under 600,000 clones, roughly 79% seen once. V lost 3 bases and J 5 bases, leaving 16 bases between the germline ends. Germline values: CDR1 SGHVS, CDR2 FQNEAQ. This CDR3 is 15 amino acids long. This chain uses TRBV7-8 with TRBJ2-5, with D maybe TRBD1 (6 bases). The origin of this receptor is a woman between 35 and 50 years old in good health. Some clones in this sample may be carry-over from other donors' samples. The sample was PBMCs. The CDR3 is CASSLTPARGETQYF. The DNA for the CDR3 is TGTGCCAGCAGCTTGACCCCCGCTAGGGGGGAGACCCAGTACTTC.